This TCR beta chain was retrieved from a study of T cell responses to AZD1222 COVID-19 vaccine. Trimming removed 0 bases from V and 3 bases from J; junction bases left unmatched: 11. Germline loops: CDR1 MNHEY, CDR2 SVGEGT. The CDR3 covers 17 residues. The assay was immunoSEQ multiplex PCR, and TCRdb's table has in-frame clones only and misses some. The repertoire holds 75,000 to 95,000 clones, with approximately 91% as singletons. The TCR originated in an adult in good health. The chain carries TRBV6-2 or TRBV6-3 and TRBJ2-7; TRBD1 aligns across 7 bases. The sequences come from peripheral blood, collected on day 0 of AZD1222 vaccination. The CDR3 sequence: CASSYSKGAGKNYEQYF. CDR3 sequence (DNA): TGTGCCAGCAGTTACTCGAAGGGGGCGGGTAAGAACTACGAGCAGTACTTC.